The clone carrying this T cell receptor (beta chain) was picked up one time. Its antigen remains unknown. These data belong to a study of Ad26.COV2.S vaccination and SARS-CoV-2 variants. Study-wide background: Ad26.COV2.S, an intramuscular injection, was given once or twice 56 days apart. Study-wide results and limits: Comparable non-spike TCR breadth was observed in vaccine and placebo recipients.

TCRdb's table, derived via immunoSEQ multiplex PCR, lists solely in-frame clones and lacks some. The table lists roughly 420,000 clones, 75% to 90% of them singletons. Treatment noted: about 20 received Ad26.COV2.S at low or high dose, single or two shots; 5 received placebo; per-sample allocation not given. After the first vaccine or placebo injection, samples were drawn on day 63. The donor's status was that of an adult aged 18-55 years in Boston. The CDR3 contains 12 residues. Trimming took 6 bases from V and 9 from J, leaving 12 bases between them. CDR1 and CDR2 (germline): SGHKS, YYEKEE (reference sequence).

This clonotype was sampled from a person aged 18 to 59 who received the Ad26.COV2.S COVID-19 vaccine or a placebo. This chain connects TRBV5-5 to TRBJ2-2; D unclear. Source: peripheral blood, taken in a trial of Ad26.COV2.S vaccine versus placebo. The DNA for the CDR3 is TGTGCCAGCATCGGTGGAGCGAGGGAGCTGTTTTTT. Translating gives CASIGGARELFF.